This T cell receptor beta chain was recovered during a study of beta chain features in type 1 diabetes. Study results and limitations: At VDJ recombination sites, type 1 diabetes patients had fewer insertions and more deleted nucleotides.

CD45RO/CCR7/CD25/CD127/CD95/CD27 sorting isolated CD4+ naive, central memory, regulatory and stem cell-like memory cells. The CDR3 is 17 amino acids. Germline loops: CDR1 SGHRS, CDR2 YFSETQ. V gave up 1 base and J gave up 2 bases; unmatched junction bases: 3. With regard to this clone: Its antigen is undetermined.

What was sequenced were expressed TCRB transcripts, since all of the isolated RNA had been reverse transcribed. Produced via immunoSEQ multiplex PCR; TCRdb's table is partial and in-frame only. The sample has approximately 150,000 clones; less than 10% are singletons. The TCR comes from a woman aged 40 to 50 in good health. V is TRBV5-1 and J is TRBJ2-5; TRBD2 aligns across 15 bases. Sequencing was done on a sample of central memory CD4+ T cells from blood. The CDR3 DNA sequence: TGCGCCAGCAGCTTGTTGGGACTAGCGGGGGGACAAGAGACCCAGTACTTC. Protein sequence: CASSLLGLAGGQETQYF.